Here is one TCR beta chain with its context. The RNA, about 0.45 to 1 ug, was put through reverse transcription using random hexamers. Across 54 Vbeta and 13 Jbeta, TCR beta CDR3 was amplified with immunoSEQ multiplex PCR. TCRdb processed the immunoSEQ multiplex PCR reads anew with MiXCR; each CDR3 protein has one entry. Among about 210,000 distinct CDR3 sequences listed, roughly 92% were seen once. The authors sequenced TCR beta from blood CD8+ and CD4+ T cells. The sample belongs to a study of CD8 T cells in Susac syndrome. Germline values: CDR1 MGHRA, CDR2 YSYEKL. The germline V and J ends were trimmed by 1 base and 1 base, with 13 bases remaining between them. This CDR3 has 16 amino acids.

Specimen: CD4+ T cells from PBMCs. The rearrangement links TRBV4-1 to TRBJ1-1; the D gene is possibly TRBD1 (6 bases). The clonotype comes from a human donor in good health. CDR3 sequence reads: CASSQGRGGWNTEAFF. In DNA, the CDR3 is TGCGCCAGCAGCCAAGGGAGGGGGGGGTGGAACACTGAAGCTTTCTTT.